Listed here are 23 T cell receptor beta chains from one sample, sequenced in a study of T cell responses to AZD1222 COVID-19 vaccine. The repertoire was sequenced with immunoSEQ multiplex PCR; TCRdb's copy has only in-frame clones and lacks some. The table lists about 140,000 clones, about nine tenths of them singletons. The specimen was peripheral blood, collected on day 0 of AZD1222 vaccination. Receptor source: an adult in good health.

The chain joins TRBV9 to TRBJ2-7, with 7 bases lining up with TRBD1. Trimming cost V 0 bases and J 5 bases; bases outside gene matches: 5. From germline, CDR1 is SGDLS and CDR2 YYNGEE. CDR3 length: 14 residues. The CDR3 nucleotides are TGTGCCAGCAGCGTAGGACAGGGTGAGAACGAGCAGTACTTC. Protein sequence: CASSVGQGENEQYF.

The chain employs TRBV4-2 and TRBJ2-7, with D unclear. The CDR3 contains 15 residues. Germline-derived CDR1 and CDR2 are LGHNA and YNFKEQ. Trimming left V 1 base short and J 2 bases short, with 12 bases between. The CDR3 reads CASSQVKASPYEQYF. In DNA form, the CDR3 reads TGTGCCAGCAGCCAAGTAAAAGCGAGTCCCTACGAGCAGTACTTC.

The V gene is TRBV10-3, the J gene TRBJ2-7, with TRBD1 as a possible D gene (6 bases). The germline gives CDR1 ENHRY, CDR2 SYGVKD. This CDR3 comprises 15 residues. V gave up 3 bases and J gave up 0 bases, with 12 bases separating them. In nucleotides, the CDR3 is TGTGCCATCAGTGACTCGGACAGAAGCTCCTACGAGCAGTACTTC. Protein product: CAISDSDRSSYEQYF.

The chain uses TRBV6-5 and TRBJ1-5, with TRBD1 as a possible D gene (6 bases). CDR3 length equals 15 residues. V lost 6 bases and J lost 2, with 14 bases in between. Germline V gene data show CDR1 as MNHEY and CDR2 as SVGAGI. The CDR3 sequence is CASSRGLVGNQPQHF. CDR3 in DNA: TGTGCCAGCAGCCGGGGGCTTGTGGGCAATCAGCCCCAGCATTTT.

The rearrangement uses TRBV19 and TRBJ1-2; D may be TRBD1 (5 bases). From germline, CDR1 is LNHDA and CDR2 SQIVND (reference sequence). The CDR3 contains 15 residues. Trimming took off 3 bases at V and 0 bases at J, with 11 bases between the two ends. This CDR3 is CASSMAGRPNYGYTF. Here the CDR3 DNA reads TGTGCCAGTAGTATGGCAGGGCGACCTAACTATGGCTACACCTTC.

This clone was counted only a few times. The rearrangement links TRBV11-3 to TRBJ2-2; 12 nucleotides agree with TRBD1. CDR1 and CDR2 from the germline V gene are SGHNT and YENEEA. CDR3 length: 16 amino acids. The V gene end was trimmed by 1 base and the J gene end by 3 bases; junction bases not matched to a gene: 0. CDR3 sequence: CASSLGDRGHTGELFF. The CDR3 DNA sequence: TGTGCCAGCAGCTTAGGGGACAGGGGGCACACCGGGGAGCTGTTTTTT.

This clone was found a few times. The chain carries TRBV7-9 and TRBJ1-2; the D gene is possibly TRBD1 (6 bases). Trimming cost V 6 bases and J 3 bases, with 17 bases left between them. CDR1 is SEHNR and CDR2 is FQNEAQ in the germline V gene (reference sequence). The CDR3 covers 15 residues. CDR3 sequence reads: CASRSIRTVDYGYTF. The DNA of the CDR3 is TGTGCCAGCAGAAGTATAAGGACAGTGGACTATGGCTACACCTTC.

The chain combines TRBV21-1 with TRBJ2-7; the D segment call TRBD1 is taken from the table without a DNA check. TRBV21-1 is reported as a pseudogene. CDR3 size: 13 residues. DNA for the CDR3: TGTGCCAGTGGCGGACAGGAGTTGGGAGAGCAGTACTTC. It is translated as CASGGQELGEQYF.

The CDR3 sequence is CASRPSGGVYGYTF. As DNA, the CDR3 is TGTGCCAGCAGACCATCAGGGGGAGTTTATGGCTACACCTTC. The chain combines TRBV28 with TRBJ1-2, with 7 bases fitting TRBD1. Per germline, CDR1 MDHEN and CDR2 SYDVKM. V was pared by 6 bases and J by 5 bases, with 9 bases of the junction left unmatched. CDR3 length equals 14 residues.

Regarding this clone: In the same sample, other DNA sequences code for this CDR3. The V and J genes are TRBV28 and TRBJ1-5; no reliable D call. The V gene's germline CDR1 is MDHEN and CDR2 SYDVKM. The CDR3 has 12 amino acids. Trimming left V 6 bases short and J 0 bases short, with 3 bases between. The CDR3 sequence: CASRGSNQPQHF. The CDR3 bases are TGTGCCAGCAGGGGTAGCAATCAGCCCCAGCATTTT.

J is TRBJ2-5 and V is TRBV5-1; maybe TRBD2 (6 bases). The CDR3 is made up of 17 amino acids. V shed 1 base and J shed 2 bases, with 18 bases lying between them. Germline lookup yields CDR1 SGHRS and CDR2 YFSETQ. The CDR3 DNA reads TGCGCCAGCAGCTTGTGGATGCGGGACTCGTGGCAAGAGACCCAGTACTTC. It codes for CASSLWMRDSWQETQYF. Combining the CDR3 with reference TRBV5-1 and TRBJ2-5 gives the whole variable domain KAGVTQTPRYLIKTRGQQVTLSCSPISGHRSVSWYQQTPGQGLQFLFEYFSETQRNKGNFPGRFSGRQFSNSRSEMNVSTLELGDSALYLCASSLWMRDSWQETQYFGPGTRLLVL.

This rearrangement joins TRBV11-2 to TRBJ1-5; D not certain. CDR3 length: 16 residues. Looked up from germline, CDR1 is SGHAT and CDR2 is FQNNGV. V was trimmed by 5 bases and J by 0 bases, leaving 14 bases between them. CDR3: CASSPRVGDSNQPQHF. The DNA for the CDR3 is TGTGCCAGCAGCCCGCGGGTTGGGGATAGCAATCAGCCCCAGCATTTT.

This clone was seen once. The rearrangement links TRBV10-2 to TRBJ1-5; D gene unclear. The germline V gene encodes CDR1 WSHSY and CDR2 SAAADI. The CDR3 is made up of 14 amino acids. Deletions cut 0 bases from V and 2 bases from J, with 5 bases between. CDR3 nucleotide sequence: TGCGCCAGCAGTGAGTCGACGGGCAATCAGCCCCAGCATTTT. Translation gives CASSESTGNQPQHF.

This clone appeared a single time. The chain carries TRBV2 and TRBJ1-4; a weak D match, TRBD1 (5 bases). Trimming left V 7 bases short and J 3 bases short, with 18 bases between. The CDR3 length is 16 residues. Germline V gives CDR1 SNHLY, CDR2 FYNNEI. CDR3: CASTSRGNLANEKLFF. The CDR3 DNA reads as TGTGCCAGCACAAGTCGGGGGAACCTAGCTAATGAAAAACTGTTTTTT.

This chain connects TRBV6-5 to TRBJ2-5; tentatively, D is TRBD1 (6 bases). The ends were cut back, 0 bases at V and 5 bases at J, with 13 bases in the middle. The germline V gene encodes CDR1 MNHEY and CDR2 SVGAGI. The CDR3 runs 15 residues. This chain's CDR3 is CASSYSAGVRETQYF. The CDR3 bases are TGTGCCAGCAGTTACTCCGCAGGGGTTCGGGAGACCCAGTACTTC.

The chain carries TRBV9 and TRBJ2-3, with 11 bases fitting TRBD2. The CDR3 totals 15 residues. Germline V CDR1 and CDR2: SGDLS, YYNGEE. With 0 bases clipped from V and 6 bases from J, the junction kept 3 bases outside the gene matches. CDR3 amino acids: CASSVGASGGDTQYF. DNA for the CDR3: TGTGCCAGCAGCGTAGGGGCTAGCGGGGGGGATACGCAGTATTTT.

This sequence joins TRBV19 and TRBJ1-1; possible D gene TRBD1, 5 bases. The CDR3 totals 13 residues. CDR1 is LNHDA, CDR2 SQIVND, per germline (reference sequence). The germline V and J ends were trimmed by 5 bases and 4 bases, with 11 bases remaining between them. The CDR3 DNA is TGTGCCAGTAGTGGGGGGGTTGGCACTGAAGCTTTCTTT. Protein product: CASSGGVGTEAFF.

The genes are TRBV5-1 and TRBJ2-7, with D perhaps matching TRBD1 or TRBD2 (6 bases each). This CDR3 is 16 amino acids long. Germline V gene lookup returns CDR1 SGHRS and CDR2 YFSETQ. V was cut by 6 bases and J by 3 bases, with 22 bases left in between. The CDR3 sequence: CASNPGGWENFYEQYF. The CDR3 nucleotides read TGCGCCAGCAACCCCGGGGGCTGGGAGAACTTCTACGAGCAGTACTTC.

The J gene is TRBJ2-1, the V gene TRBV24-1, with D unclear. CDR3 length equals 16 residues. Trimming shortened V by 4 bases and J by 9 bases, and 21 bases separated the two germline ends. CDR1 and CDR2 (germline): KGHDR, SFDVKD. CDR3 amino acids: CATSESGTFNSGEQFF. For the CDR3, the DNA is TGTGCCACCAGTGAATCGGGCACGTTCAATTCGGGTGAGCAGTTCTTC.

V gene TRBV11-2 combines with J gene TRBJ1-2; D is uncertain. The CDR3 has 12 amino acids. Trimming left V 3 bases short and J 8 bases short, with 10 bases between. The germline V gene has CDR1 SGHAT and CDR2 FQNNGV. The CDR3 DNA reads TGTGCCAGCAGCTTGACGAACATCGGCTACACCTTC. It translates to CASSLTNIGYTF. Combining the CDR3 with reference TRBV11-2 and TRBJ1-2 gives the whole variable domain EAGVAQSPRYKIIEKRQSVAFWCNPISGHATLYWYQQILGQGPKLLIQFQNNGVVDDSQLPKDRFSAERLKGVDSTLKIQPAKLEDSAVYLCASSLTNIGYTFGSGTRLTVV.

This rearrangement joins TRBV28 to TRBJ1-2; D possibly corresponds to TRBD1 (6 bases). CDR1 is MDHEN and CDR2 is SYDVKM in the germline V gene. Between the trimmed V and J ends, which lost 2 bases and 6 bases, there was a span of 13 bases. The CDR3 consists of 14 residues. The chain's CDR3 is CASSLVARGDGYTF. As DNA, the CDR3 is TGTGCCAGCAGTTTAGTTGCCAGGGGTGATGGCTACACCTTC.

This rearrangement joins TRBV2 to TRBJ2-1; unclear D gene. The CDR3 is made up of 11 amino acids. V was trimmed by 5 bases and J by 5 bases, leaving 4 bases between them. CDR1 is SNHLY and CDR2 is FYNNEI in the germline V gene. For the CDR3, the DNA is TGTGCCAGCAGTATTGACAATGAGCAGTTCTTC. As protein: CASSIDNEQFF.

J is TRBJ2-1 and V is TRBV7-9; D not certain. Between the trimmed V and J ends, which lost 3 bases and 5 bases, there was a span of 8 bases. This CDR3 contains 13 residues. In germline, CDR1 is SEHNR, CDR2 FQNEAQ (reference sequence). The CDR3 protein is CASSLPGHNEQFF. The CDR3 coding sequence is TGTGCCAGCAGCTTGCCCGGACACAATGAGCAGTTCTTC.